This T cell receptor beta chain was documented in a study of T cells in Graves' hyperthyroidism and ophthalmopathy. As for the study in general: At initial diagnosis, before any treatment had begun, peripheral blood was obtained.

Amplification of TCR beta CDR3 regions was performed using RNA transcripts as template. The HTBI primer set served for first-round RT-PCR of the TCR CDR3. TCRdb processed the multiplex PCR reads anew with MiXCR; each CDR3 protein has one entry. This table has around 420,000 distinct CDR3 sequences, roughly 13% appearing once. The CDR3 sequence is 15 residues long. With V trimmed by 5 bases and J by 4 bases, 6 bases remained unmatched. Germline CDR1 PRHDT, CDR2 FYEKMQ (reference sequence). Exclusions: uncontrolled infection, other autoimmune disease, pregnancy, lactation. The chain carries TRBV13 and TRBJ1-4, with TRBD1 identical over 8 bases. The sequence came from a woman between 18 and 29 years old with Graves' hyperthyroidism. Sequenced material: blood. The CDR3 here is CASSPAGGRNEKLFF. CDR3 bases: TGTGCCAGCAGCCCAGCAGGGGGCCGTAATGAAAAACTGTTTTTT. The variable domain in full, with the rest retrieved from reference TRBV13 and TRBJ1-4, is AAGVIQSPRHLIKEKRETATLKCYPIPRHDTVYWYQQGPGQDPQFLISFYEKMQSDKGSIPDRFSAQQFSDYHSELNMSSLELGDSALYFCASSPAGGRNEKLFFGSGTQLSVL.